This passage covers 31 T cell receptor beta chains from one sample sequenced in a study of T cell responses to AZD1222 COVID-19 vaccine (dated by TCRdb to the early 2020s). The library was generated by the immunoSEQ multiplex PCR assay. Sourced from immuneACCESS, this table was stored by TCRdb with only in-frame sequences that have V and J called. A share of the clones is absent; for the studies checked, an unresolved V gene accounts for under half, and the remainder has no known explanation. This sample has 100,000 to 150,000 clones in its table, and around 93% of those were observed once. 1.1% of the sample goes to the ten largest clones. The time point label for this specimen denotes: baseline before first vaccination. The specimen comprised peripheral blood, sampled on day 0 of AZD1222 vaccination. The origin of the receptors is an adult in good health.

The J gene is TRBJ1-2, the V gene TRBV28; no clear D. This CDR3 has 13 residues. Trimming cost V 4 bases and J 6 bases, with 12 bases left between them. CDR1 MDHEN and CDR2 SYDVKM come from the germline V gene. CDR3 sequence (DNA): TGTGCCAGCAGTTACCAGATCGGGGATGGCTACACCTTC. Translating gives CASSYQIGDGYTF.

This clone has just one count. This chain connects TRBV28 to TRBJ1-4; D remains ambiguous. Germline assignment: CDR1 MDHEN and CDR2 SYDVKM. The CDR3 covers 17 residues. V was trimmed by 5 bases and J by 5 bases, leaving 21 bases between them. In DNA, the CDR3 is TGTGCCAGCAGTCCCTCGGTCGGGGTGAGAGGCAATGAAAAACTGTTTTTT. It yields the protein CASSPSVGVRGNEKLFF.

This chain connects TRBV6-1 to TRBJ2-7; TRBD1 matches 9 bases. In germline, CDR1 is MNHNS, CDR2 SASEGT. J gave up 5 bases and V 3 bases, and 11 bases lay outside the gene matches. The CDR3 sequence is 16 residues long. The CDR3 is CASSENRDRDSHEQYF. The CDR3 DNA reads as TGTGCCAGCAGTGAGAACCGGGACAGGGATTCCCACGAGCAGTACTTC.

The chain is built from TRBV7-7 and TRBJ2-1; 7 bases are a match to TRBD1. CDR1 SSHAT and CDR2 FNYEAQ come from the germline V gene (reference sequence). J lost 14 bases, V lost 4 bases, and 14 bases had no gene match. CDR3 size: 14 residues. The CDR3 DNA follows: TGTGCCAGCAGCTCCGACGGCACAGGGGTCGAGAAGTTCTTC. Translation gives CASSSDGTGVEKFF. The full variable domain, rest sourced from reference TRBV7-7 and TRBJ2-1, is GAGVSQSPRYKVTKRGQDVTLRCDPISSHATLYWYQQALGQGPEFLTYFNYEAQPDKSGLPSDRFSAERPEGSISTLTIQRTEQRDSAMYRCASSSDGTGVEKFFGPGTRLTVL.

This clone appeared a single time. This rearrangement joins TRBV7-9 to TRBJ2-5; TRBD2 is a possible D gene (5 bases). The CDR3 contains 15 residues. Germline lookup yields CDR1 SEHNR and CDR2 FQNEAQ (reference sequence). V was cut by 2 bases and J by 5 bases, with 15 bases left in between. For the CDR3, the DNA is TGTGCCAGCAGCTTAATGTCCGTCGGGGAGGAGACCCAGTACTTC. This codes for CASSLMSVGEETQYF.

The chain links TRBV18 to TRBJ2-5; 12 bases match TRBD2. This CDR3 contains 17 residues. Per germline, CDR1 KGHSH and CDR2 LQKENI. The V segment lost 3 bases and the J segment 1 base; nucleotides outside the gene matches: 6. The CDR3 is CASSPKGLAGIQETQYF. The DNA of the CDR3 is TGTGCCAGCTCACCCAAGGGACTAGCGGGTATCCAAGAGACCCAGTACTTC.

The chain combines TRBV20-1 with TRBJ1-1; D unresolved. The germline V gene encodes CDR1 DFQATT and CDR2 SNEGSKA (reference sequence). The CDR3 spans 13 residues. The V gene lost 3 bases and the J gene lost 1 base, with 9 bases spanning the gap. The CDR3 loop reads CSASTTENTEAFF. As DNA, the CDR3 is TGCAGTGCTAGTACAACGGAGAACACTGAAGCTTTCTTT.

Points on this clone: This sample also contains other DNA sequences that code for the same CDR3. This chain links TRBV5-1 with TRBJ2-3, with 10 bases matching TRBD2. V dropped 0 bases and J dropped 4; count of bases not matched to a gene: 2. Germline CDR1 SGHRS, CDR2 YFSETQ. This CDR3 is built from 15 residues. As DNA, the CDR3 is TGCGCCAGCAGCTTGGGGCTAGCGGGAGCAGATACGCAGTATTTT. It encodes CASSLGLAGADTQYF.

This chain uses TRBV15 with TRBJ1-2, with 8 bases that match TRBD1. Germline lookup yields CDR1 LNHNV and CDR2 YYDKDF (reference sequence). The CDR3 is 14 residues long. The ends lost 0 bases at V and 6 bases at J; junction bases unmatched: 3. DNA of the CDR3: TGTGCCACCAGCAGAGAGGACAGGGTCGATGGCTACACCTTC. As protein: CATSREDRVDGYTF.

The CDR3 coding sequence is TGTGCCAGCAGTTTTGGTGGGTCTGACGAGCAGTACTTC. This gives the protein CASSFGGSDEQYF. The chain uses TRBV27 and TRBJ2-7; D is unclear. Trimming left V 3 bases short and J 5 bases short, with 11 bases between. The CDR3 has 13 residues. Germline V gives CDR1 MNHEY, CDR2 SMNVEV (reference sequence).

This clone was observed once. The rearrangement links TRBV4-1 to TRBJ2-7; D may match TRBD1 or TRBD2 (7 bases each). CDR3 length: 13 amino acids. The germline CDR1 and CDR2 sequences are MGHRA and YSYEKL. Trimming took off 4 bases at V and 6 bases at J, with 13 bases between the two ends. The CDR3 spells CASSLRGEGEQYF. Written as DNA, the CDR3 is TGCGCCAGCAGCCTCAGGGGGGAGGGCGAGCAGTACTTC.

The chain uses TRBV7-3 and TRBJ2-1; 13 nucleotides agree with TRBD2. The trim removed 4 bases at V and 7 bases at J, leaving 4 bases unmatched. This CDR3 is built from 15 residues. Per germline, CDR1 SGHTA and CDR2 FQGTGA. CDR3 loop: CASSSTGLAGNEQFF. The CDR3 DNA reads TGTGCCAGCAGCTCTACGGGACTAGCGGGAAATGAGCAGTTCTTC.

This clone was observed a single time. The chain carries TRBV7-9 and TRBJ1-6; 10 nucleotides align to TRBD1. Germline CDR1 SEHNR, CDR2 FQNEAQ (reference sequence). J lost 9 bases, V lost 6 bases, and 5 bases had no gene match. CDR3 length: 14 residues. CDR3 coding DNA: TGTGCCAGCAGTAGAGGGACAGGGGTTTCACCCCTCCACTTT. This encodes CASSRGTGVSPLHF.

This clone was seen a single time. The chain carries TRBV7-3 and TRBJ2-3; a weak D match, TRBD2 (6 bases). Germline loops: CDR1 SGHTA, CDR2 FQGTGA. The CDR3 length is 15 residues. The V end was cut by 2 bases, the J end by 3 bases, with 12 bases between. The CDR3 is CASSLLTSRTDTQYF. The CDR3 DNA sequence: TGTGCCAGCAGCTTACTTACTAGCAGGACAGATACGCAGTATTTT. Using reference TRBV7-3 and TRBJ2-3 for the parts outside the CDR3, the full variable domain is GAGVSQTPSNKVTEKGKYVELRCDPISGHTALYWYRQSLGQGPEFLIYFQGTGAADDSGLPNDRFFAVRPEGSVSTLKIQRTERGDSAVYLCASSLLTSRTDTQYFGPGTRLTVL.

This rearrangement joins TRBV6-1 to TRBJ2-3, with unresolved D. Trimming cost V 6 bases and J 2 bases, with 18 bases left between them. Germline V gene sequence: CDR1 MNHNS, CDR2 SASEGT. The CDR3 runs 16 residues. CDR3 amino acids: CASSEPPGHSTDTQYF. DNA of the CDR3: TGTGCCAGCAGCGAACCTCCCGGGCACTCCACAGATACGCAGTATTTT.

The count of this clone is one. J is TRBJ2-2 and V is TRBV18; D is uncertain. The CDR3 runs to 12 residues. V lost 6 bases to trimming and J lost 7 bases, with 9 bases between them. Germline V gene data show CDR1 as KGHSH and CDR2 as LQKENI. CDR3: CASSQQNGELFF. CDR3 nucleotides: TGTGCCAGCTCCCAACAGAACGGGGAGCTGTTTTTT. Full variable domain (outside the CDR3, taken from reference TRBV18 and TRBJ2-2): NAGVMQNPRHLVRRRGQEARLRCSPMKGHSHVYWYRQLPEEGLKFMVYLQKENIIDESGMPKERFSAEFPKEGPSILRIQQVVRGDSAAYFCASSQQNGELFFGEGSRLTVL.

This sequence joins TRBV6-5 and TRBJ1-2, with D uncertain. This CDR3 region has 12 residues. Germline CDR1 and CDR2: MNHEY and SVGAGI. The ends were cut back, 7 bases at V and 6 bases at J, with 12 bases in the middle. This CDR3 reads CASTGTIDGYTF. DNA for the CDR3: TGTGCCAGCACGGGTACGATAGATGGCTACACCTTC.

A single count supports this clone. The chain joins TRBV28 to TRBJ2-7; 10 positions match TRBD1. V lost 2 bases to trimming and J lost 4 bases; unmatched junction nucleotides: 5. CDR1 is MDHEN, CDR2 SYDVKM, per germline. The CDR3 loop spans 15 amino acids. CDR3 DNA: TGTGCCAGCAGTTTAGGAGACAGGGGGCTATACGAGCAGTACTTC. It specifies CASSLGDRGLYEQYF.

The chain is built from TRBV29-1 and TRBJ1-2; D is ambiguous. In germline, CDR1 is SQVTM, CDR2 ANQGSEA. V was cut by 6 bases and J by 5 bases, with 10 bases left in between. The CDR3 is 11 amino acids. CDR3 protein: CSVPTGYGYTF. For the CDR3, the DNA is TGCAGCGTCCCGACCGGATATGGCTACACCTTC.

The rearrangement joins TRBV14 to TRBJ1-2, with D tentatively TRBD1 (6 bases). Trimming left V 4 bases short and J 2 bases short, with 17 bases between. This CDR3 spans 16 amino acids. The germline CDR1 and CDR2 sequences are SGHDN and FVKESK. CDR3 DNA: TGTGCCAGCAGCCCGATGCTTGGGCAGGGGAACTATGGCTACACCTTC. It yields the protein CASSPMLGQGNYGYTF.

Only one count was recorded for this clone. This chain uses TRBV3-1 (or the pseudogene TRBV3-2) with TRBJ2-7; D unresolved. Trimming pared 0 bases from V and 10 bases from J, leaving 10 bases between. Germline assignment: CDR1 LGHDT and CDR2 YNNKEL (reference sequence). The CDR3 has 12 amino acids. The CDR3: CASSQEGPFQYF. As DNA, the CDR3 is TGTGCCAGCAGCCAAGAAGGACCGTTTCAGTACTTC.

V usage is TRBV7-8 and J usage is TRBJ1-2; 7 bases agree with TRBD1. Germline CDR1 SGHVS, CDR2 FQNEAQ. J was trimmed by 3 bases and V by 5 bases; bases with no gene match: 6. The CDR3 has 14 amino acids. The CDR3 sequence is CASSRGTDYYGYTF. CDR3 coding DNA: TGTGCCAGCAGCAGAGGGACAGATTACTATGGCTACACCTTC.

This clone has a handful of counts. Here the CDR3 DNA reads TGTGCCAGCAGTTCATTTTCTAGATACGGCTACACCTTC. Its translation is CASSSFSRYGYTF. The chain couples TRBV27 to TRBJ1-2; D is unresolved. The germline gives CDR1 MNHEY, CDR2 SMNVEV (reference sequence). The CDR3 loop spans 13 amino acids. V lost 4 bases to trimming and J lost 8 bases, with 14 bases between them.

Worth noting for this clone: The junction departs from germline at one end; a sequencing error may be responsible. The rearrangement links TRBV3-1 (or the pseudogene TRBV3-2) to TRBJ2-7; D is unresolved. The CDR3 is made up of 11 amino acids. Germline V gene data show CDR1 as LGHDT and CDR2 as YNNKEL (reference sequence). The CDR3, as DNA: TGTGCCAGCGGCCAGAATCTGGAGCAGTACTTC. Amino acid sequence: CASGQNLEQYF.

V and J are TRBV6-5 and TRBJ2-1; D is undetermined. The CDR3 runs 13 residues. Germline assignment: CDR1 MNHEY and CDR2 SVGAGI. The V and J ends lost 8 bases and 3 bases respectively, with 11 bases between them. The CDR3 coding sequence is TGTGCCAGCTTGGGTGGTCGCTACAATGAGCAGTTCTTC. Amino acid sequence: CASLGGRYNEQFF.

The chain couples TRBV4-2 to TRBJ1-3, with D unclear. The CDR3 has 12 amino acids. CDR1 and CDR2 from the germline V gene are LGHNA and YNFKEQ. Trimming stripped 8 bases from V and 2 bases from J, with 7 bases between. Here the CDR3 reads CASGGTGNTIYF. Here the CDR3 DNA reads TGTGCCAGCGGCGGCACTGGAAACACCATATATTTT.

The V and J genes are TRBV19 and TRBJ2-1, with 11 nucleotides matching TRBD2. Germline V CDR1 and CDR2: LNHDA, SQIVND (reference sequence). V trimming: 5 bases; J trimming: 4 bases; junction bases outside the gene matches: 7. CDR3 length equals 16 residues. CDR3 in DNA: TGTGCCAGTAGTGACTTACTAGCGGGGGCATACAATGAGCAGTTCTTC. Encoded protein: CASSDLLAGAYNEQFF.

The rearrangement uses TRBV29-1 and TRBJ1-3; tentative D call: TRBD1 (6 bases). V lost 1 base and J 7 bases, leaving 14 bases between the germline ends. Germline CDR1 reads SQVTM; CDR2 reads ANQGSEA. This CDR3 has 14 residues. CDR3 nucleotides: TGCAGCGTTGAAGTTGGGACACCCTATAACACCATATATTTT. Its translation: CSVEVGTPYNTIYF.

The CDR3 DNA reads as TGTGCCAGCAGCCGTCTCCTGGGCTCCGAGCAGTACTTC. This gives the protein CASSRLLGSEQYF. The J gene is TRBJ2-7, the V gene TRBV14; D uncertain. From germline, CDR1 is SGHDN and CDR2 FVKESK. CDR3 length: 13 residues. Trimming took 4 bases from V and 6 from J, leaving 13 bases between them.

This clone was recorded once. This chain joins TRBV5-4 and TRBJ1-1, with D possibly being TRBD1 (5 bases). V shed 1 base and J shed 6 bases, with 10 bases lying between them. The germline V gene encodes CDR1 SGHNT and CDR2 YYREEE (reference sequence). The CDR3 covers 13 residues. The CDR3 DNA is TGTGCCAGCAGCTTGATGCGGGGCGCTGAAGCTTTCTTT. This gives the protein CASSLMRGAEAFF.

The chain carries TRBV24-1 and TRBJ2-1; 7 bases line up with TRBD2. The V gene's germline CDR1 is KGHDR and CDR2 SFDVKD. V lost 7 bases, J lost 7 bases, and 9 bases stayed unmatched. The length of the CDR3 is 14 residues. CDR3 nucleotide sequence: TGTGCCACCAGCCCTTCGGGAGGTCGAAATGAGCAGTTCTTC. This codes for CATSPSGGRNEQFF.